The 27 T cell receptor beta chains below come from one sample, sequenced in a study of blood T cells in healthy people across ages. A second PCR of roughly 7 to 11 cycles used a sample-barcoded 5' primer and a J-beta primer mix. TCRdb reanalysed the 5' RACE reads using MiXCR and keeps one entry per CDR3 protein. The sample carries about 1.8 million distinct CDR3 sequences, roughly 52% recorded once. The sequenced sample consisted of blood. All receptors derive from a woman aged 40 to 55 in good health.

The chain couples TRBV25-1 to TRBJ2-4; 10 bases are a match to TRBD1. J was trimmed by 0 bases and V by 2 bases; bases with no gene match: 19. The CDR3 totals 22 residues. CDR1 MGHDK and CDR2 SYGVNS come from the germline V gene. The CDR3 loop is CASSEIRRDRGGKILAKNIQYF. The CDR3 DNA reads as TGTGCCAGCAGTGAAATTCGTCGGGACAGGGGAGGGAAAATCCTAGCCAAAAACATTCAGTACTTC. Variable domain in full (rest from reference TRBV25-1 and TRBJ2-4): EADIYQTPRYLVIGTGKKITLECSQTMGHDKMYWYQQDPGMELHLIHYSYGVNSTEKGDLSSESTVSRIRTEHFPLTLESARPSHTSQYLCASSEIRRDRGGKILAKNIQYFGAGTRLSVL.

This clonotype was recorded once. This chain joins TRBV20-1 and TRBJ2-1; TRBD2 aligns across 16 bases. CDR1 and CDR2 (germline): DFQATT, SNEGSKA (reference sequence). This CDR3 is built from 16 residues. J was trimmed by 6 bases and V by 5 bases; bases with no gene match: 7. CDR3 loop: CSAPGTSGGAGNEQFF. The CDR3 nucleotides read TGCAGTGCTCCGGGGACTAGCGGGGGGGCGGGCAATGAGCAGTTCTTC.

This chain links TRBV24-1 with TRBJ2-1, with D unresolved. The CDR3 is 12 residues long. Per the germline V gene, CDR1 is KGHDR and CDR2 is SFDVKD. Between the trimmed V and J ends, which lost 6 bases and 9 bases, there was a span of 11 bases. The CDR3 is CATSLTTSEQFF. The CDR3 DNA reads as TGTGCCACCAGTTTAACCACGAGTGAGCAGTTCTTC.

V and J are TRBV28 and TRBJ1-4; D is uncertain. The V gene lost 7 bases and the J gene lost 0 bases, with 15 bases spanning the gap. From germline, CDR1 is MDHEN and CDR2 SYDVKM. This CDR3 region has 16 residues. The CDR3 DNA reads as TGTGCCAGCATCCTCTCCCTCAGTGCAACTAATGAAAAACTGTTTTTT. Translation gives CASILSLSATNEKLFF. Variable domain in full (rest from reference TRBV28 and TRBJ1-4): DVKVTQSSRYLVKRTGEKVFLECVQDMDHENMFWYRQDPGLGLRLIYFSYDVKMKEKGDIPEGYSVSREKKERFSLILESASTNQTSMYLCASILSLSATNEKLFFGSGTQLSVL.

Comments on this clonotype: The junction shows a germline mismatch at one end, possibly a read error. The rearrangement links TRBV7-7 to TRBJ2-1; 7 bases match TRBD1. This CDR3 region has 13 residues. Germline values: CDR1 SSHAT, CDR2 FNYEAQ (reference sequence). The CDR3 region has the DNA TGTGCTAGCAGCTTAGTGGACAGGAATGAGCAGTTCTTC. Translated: CASSLVDRNEQFF.

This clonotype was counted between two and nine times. The CDR3 region is CSARDLKTEGPYNEQFF. The DNA for the CDR3 is TGCAGTGCTAGAGATCTAAAGACGGAGGGCCCCTACAATGAGCAGTTCTTC. This chain connects TRBV20-1 to TRBJ2-1, with D maybe TRBD2 (6 bases). V was clipped by 0 bases and J by 2 bases, with 17 bases between them. Germline V gene lookup returns CDR1 DFQATT and CDR2 SNEGSKA (reference sequence). The CDR3 runs 17 residues.

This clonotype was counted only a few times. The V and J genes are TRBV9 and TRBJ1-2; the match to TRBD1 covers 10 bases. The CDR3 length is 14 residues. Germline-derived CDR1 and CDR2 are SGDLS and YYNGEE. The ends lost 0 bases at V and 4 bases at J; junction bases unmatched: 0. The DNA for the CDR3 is TGTGCCAGCAGCGTAGGGACAGGGGGCTATGGCTACACCTTC. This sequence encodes CASSVGTGGYGYTF.

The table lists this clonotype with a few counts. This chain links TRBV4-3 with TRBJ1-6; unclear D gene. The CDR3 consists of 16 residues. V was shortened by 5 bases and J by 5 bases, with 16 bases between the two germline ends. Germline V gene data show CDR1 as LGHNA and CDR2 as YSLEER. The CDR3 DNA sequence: TGCGCCAGCAGCACTGGAGGCGGAGAAGATAATTCACCCCTCCACTTT. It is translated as CASSTGGGEDNSPLHF.

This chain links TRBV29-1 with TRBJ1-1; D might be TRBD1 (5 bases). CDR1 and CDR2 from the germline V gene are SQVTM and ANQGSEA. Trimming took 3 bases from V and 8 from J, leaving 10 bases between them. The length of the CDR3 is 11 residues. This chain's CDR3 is CSVDVGVEAFF. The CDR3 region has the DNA TGCAGCGTTGATGTAGGGGTCGAAGCTTTCTTT.

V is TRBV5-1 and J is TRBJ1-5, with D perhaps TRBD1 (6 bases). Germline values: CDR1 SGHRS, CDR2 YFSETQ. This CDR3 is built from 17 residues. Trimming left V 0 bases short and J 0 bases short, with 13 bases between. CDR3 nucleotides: TGCGCCAGCAGCTTGGTTCCCCGGGACAATAGCAATCAGCCCCAGCATTTT. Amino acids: CASSLVPRDNSNQPQHF.

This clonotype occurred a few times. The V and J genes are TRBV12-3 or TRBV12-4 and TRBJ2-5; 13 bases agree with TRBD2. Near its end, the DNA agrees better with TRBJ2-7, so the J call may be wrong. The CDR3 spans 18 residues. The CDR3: CASSPGLAGERPGYEQYF. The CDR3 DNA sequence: TGTGCCAGCAGTCCAGGACTAGCGGGGGAGAGGCCGGGCTACGAGCAGTACTTC.

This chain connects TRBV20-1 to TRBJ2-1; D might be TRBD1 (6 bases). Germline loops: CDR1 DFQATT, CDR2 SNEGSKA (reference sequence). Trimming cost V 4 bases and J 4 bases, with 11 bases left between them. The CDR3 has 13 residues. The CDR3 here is CSAKRTEYNEQFF. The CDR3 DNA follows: TGCAGTGCTAAACGGACAGAATACAATGAGCAGTTCTTC.

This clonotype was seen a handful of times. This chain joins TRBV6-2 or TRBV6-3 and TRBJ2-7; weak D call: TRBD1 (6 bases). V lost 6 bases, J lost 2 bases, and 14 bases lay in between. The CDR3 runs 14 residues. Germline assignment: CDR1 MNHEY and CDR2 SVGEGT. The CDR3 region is CASRFQGTTYEQYF. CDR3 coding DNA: TGTGCCAGCAGATTCCAGGGGACCACCTACGAGCAGTACTTC.

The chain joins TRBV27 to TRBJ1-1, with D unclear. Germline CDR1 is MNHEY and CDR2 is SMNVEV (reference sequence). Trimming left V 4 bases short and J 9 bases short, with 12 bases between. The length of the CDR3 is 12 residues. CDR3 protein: CASSSKFEQAFF. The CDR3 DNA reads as TGTGCCAGCAGTTCCAAGTTTGAACAAGCTTTCTTT.

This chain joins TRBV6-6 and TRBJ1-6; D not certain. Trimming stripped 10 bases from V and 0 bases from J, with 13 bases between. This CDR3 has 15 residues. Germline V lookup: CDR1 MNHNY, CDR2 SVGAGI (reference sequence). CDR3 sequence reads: CATHEKGSYNSPLHF. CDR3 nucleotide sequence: TGTGCCACCCACGAGAAAGGCTCCTATAATTCACCCCTCCACTTT.

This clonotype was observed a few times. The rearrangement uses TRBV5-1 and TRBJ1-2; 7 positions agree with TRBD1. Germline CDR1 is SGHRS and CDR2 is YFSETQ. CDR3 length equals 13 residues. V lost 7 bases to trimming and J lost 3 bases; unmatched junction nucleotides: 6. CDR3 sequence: CASGRDSHYGYTF. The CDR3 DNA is TGCGCCAGCGGGCGGGACAGCCACTATGGCTACACCTTC.

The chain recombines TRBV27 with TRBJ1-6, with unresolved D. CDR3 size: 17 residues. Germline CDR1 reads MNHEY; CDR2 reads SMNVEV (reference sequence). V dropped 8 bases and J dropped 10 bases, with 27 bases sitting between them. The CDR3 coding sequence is TGTGCCAGCGGAAAATTAGGGCCGGCGCCGATTGTATCACCCCTCCACTTT. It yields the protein CASGKLGPAPIVSPLHF.

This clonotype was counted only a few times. The CDR3: CASSQYGTPDTQYF. DNA of the CDR3: TGTGCCAGCAGCCAATACGGCACGCCAGATACGCAGTATTTT. The chain couples TRBV14 to TRBJ2-3; D is ambiguous. The V gene's germline CDR1 is SGHDN and CDR2 FVKESK. V was trimmed by 2 bases and J by 4 bases, leaving 10 bases between them. The CDR3 consists of 14 residues.

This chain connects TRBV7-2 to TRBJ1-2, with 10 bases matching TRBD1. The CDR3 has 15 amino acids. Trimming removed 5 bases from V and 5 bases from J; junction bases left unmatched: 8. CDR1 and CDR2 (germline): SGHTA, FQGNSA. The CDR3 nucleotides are TGTGCCAGCAGCAGGGGGACAGGGGTTGAGTATGGCTACACCTTC. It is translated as CASSRGTGVEYGYTF.

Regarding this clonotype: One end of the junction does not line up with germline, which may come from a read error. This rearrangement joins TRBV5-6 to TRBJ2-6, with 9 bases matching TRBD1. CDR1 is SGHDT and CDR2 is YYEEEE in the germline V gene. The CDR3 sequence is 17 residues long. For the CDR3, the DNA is TGTACCAGCAGCTCCGGGACAGGGATCTCTGGGGCCAACGTCCTGACTTTC. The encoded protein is CTSSSGTGISGANVLTF. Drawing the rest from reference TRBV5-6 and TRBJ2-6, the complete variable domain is DAGVTQSPTHLIKTRGQQVTLRCSPKSGHDTVSWYQQALGQGPQFIFQYYEEEERQRGNFPDRFSGHQFPNYSSELNVNALLLGDSALYLCTSSSGTGISGANVLTFGAGSRLTVL.

CDR3 nucleotide sequence: TGCAGTGCGGGGGGACTACAAGAGACCCAGTACTTC. Its protein product is CSAGGLQETQYF. The chain carries TRBV20-1 and TRBJ2-5, with TRBD2 matching 7 bases. J lost 2 bases, V lost 6 bases, and 3 bases had no gene match. CDR1 DFQATT and CDR2 SNEGSKA come from the germline V gene (reference sequence). The CDR3 is 12 amino acids.

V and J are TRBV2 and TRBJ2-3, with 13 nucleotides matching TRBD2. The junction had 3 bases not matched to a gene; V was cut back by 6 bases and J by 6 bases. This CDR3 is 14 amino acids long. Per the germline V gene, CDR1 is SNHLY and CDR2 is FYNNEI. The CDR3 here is CASRKGLAGDTQYF. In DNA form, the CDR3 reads TGTGCCAGCAGGAAGGGACTAGCGGGGGATACGCAGTATTTT. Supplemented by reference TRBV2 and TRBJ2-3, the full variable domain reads EPEVTQTPSHQVTQMGQEVILRCVPISNHLYFYWYRQILGQKVEFLVSFYNNEISEKSEIFDDQFSVERPDGSNFTLKIRSTKLEDSAMYFCASRKGLAGDTQYFGPGTRLTVL.

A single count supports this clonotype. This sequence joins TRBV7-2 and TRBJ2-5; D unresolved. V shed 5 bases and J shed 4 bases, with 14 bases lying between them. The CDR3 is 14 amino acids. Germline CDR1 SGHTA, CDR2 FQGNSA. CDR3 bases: TGTGCCAGCAGCATTGCCGGGTTGGGAGAGACCCAGTACTTC. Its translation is CASSIAGLGETQYF.

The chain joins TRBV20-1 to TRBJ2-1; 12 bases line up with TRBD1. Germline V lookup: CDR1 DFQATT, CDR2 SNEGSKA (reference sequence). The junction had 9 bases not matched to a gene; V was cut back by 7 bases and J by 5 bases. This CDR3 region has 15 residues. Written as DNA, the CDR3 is TGCAGTGTTGTAAGTCGGGACAGGGGGCACAATGAGCAGTTCTTC. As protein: CSVVSRDRGHNEQFF.

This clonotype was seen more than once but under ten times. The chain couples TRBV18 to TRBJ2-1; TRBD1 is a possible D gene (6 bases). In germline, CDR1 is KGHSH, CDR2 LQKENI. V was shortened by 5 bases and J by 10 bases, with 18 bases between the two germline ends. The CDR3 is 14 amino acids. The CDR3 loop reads CASSNTHGTQEQFF. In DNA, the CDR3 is TGTGCCAGCTCAAACACCCATGGGACACAAGAGCAGTTCTTC.

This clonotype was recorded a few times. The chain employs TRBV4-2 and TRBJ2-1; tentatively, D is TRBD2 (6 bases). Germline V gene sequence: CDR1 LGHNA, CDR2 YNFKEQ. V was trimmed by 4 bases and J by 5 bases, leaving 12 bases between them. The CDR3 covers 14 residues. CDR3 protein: CASSPRLVNNEQFF. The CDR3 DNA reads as TGTGCCAGCAGCCCCCGACTAGTCAACAATGAGCAGTTCTTC.

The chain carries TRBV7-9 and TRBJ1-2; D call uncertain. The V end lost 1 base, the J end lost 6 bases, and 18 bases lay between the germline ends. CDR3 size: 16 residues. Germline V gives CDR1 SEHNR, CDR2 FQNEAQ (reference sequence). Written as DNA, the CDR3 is TGTGCCAGCAGCTTAGTTGACGGCTTCTTAAGAAATGGCTACACCTTC. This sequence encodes CASSLVDGFLRNGYTF.